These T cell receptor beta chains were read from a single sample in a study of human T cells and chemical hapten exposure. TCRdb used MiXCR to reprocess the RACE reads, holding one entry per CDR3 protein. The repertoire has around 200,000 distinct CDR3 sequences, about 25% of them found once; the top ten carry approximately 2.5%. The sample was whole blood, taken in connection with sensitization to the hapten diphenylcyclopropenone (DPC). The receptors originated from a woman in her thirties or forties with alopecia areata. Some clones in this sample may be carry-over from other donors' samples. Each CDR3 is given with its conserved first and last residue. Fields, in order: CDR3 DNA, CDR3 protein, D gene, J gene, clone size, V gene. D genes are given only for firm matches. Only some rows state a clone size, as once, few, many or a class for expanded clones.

cdr3_nt: TGCAGCGTTCTCTCGACCTACGAGCAGTACTTC
cdr3_aa: CSVLSTYEQYF
d_call: -
j_call: TRBJ2-7
clone_size: -
v_call: TRBV29-1

cdr3_nt: TGCAGTGCTAGAGATCCGGGAGCCCCTAGCGGGATGGGCTACGAGCAGTACTTC
cdr3_aa: CSARDPGAPSGMGYEQYF
d_call: TRBD2
j_call: TRBJ2-7
clone_size: -
v_call: TRBV20-1

cdr3_nt: TGTGCCAGTAGTATGGGACTAGCGCCTTACAATGAGCAGTTCTTC
cdr3_aa: CASSMGLAPYNEQFF
d_call: TRBD2
j_call: TRBJ2-1
clone_size: -
v_call: TRBV19

cdr3_nt: TGTGCCAGCAGCTTCAGGACTAGCGGACCCAGGGATTACAATGAGCAGTTCTTC
cdr3_aa: CASSFRTSGPRDYNEQFF
d_call: TRBD2
j_call: TRBJ2-1
clone_size: -
v_call: TRBV7-9

cdr3_nt: TGTGCCAGCAGCGTGAGGGCTAGCACAGATACGCAGTATTTT
cdr3_aa: CASSVRASTDTQYF
d_call: -
j_call: TRBJ2-3
clone_size: few
v_call: TRBV9

cdr3_nt: TGTGCCAGCAGCTTAGTTCCAGACAATGAGCAGTTCTTC
cdr3_aa: CASSLVPDNEQFF
d_call: -
j_call: TRBJ2-1
clone_size: many
v_call: TRBV7-8

cdr3_nt: TGTGCCAGCAGCTTAGCTCTCCTAGCGGGAAACGAGCAGTACTTC
cdr3_aa: CASSLALLAGNEQYF
d_call: TRBD2
j_call: TRBJ2-7
clone_size: -
v_call: TRBV7-2

cdr3_nt: TGTGCCAGCAGCTTCCGGGATACCGGGGAGCTGTTTTTT
cdr3_aa: CASSFRDTGELFF
d_call: -
j_call: TRBJ2-2
clone_size: -
v_call: TRBV11-1

cdr3_nt: TGTGCCAGCCGAGGGGGGAGAGATTATACGCAGTATTTT
cdr3_aa: CASRGGRDYTQYF
d_call: -
j_call: TRBJ2-3
clone_size: -
v_call: TRBV18

cdr3_nt: TGCAGTGCTAGAGATCTTGACAGGGAGGCCTACGAGCAGTACTTC
cdr3_aa: CSARDLDREAYEQYF
d_call: -
j_call: TRBJ2-7
clone_size: many
v_call: TRBV20-1

cdr3_nt: TGTGCCAGCAGTCCCCGTATATACCAAGAGACCCAGTACTTC
cdr3_aa: CASSPRIYQETQYF
d_call: -
j_call: TRBJ2-5
clone_size: few
v_call: TRBV27

cdr3_nt: TGCAGTGCGCTACGGACGGAGTACTATGGCTACACCTTC
cdr3_aa: CSALRTEYYGYTF
d_call: -
j_call: TRBJ1-2
clone_size: few
v_call: TRBV20-1

cdr3_nt: TGCAGTGCTAGGGTTACGGGCGCCGGGGAGCCCCAGCATTTT
cdr3_aa: CSARVTGAGEPQHF
d_call: -
j_call: TRBJ1-5
clone_size: -
v_call: TRBV20-1

cdr3_nt: TGTGCCAGCAGTTATCCGGCGGGAGGTATGAATGAGCAGTTCTTC
cdr3_aa: CASSYPAGGMNEQFF
d_call: TRBD2
j_call: TRBJ2-1
clone_size: -
v_call: TRBV6-2/TRBV6-3

cdr3_nt: TGCGCCAGCAGCTTGGGAAACCAGAATGGCTACACCTTC
cdr3_aa: CASSLGNQNGYTF
d_call: -
j_call: TRBJ1-2
clone_size: -
v_call: TRBV5-1

cdr3_nt: TGCAGTGCTAGAGATCTAGTTAGTATAGGGCCTTCCACCTACGAGCAGTACTTC
cdr3_aa: CSARDLVSIGPSTYEQYF
d_call: -
j_call: TRBJ2-7
clone_size: -
v_call: TRBV20-1

cdr3_nt: TGTGCCAGCAGCTTAGTCGGGGGAGCTAGCACAGATACGCAGTATTTT
cdr3_aa: CASSLVGGASTDTQYF
d_call: -
j_call: TRBJ2-3
clone_size: few
v_call: TRBV7-8